The TCR beta chain under discussion was sequenced for a study of radiotherapy plus CTLA-4 blockade in lung cancer. Study in general: Objective responses occurred in around 18% of patients; about 32% had disease control. Whole-study results and caveats: Subsequent to radiotherapy plus ipilimumab, tumor-derived TCR clones underwent expansion in blood. Together with interferon-beta, which increased in serum after radiation, early dynamic changes in blood T cell clones were reportedly the best predictors of response.

The data were produced by immunoSEQ multiplex PCR, yet TCRdb's version contains in-frame clones alone and is incomplete. The sample gives 90,000 to 100,000 clones, around 83% of which show up once; 25% is in the top ten. The sample holds one count of this clone. What it binds is not known. This CDR3 is built from 16 residues. The germline V gene has CDR1 SGHNT and CDR2 YENEEA. V trimming: 5 bases; J trimming: 7 bases; junction bases outside the gene matches: 7. Sample: peripheral blood, taken from a patient treated with radiotherapy plus ipilimumab. The V and J genes are TRBV11-3 and TRBJ2-2, with 13 nucleotides matching TRBD2. This sequence was found in a human donor with non-small cell lung cancer that progressed on radiotherapy plus ipilimumab. The CDR3 sequence is CASSAGLAGDLGELFF. The CDR3 coding sequence is TGTGCCAGCAGCGCCGGACTAGCGGGAGATCTCGGGGAGCTGTTTTTT.